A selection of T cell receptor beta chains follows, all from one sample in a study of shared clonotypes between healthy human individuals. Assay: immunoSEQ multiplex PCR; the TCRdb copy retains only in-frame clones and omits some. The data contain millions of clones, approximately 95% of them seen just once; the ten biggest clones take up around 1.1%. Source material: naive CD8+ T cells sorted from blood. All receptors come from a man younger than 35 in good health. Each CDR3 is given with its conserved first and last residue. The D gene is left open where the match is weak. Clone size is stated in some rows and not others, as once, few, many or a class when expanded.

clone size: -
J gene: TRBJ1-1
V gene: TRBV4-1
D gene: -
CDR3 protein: CASSRGGGMNTEAFF
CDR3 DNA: TGCGCCAGCAGCCGCGGAGGGGGGATGAACACTGAAGCTTTCTTT

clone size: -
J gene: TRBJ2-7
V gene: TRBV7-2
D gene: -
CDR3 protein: CASSLAVQNHLYEQYF
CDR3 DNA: TGTGCCAGCAGCTTAGCAGTCCAGAATCACCTATACGAGCAGTACTTC

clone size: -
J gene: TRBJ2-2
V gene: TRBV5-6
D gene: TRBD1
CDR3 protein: CASSFGTGPGELFF
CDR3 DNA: TGTGCCAGCAGCTTTGGGACAGGCCCCGGGGAGCTGTTTTTT

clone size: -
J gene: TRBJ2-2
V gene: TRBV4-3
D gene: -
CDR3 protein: CASSHRSGNTGELFF
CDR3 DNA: TGCGCCAGCAGCCACCGGAGTGGAAACACCGGGGAGCTGTTTTTT

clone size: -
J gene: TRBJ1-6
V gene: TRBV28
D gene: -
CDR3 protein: CASSARGYYSPLHF
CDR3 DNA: TGTGCCAGCAGTGCCCGGGGGTATTACTCACCCCTCCACTTT

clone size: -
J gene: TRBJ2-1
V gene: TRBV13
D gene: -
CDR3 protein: CASSLFGGDYNEQFF
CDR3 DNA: TGTGCCAGCAGCTTATTCGGAGGGGACTACAATGAGCAGTTCTTC

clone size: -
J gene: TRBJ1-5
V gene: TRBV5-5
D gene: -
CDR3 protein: CASSLVGQAISNQPQHF
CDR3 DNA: TGTGCCAGCAGCTTGGTGGGGCAGGCGATTAGCAATCAGCCCCAGCATTTT

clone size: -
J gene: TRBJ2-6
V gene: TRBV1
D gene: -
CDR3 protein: CTLAQSSGANVLTF
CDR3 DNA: TGCACCCTCGCTCAGAGCTCTGGGGCCAACGTCCTGACTTTC

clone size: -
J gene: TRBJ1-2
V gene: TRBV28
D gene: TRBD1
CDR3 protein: CASSSRGAASTYGYTF
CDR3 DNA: TGTGCCAGCAGTTCCAGGGGGGCAGCGTCCACCTATGGCTACACCTTC

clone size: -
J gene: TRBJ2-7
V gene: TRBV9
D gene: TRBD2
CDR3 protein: CASSEGLAGSYEQYF
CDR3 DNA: TGTGCCAGCAGCGAGGGACTAGCGGGCTCCTACGAGCAGTACTTC

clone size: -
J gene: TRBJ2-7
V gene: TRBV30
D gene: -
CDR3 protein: CAWSVGGSYEQYF
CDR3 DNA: TGTGCCTGGAGTGTCGGGGGAAGCTACGAGCAGTACTTC

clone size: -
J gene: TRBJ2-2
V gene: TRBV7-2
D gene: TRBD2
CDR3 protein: CASSTRLADGELFF
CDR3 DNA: TGTGCCAGCAGCACCCGACTAGCGGACGGGGAGCTGTTTTTT

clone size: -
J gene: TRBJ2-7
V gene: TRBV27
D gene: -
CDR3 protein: CASRWTGSYEQYF
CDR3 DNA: TGTGCCAGCAGGTGGACGGGCTCCTACGAGCAGTACTTC

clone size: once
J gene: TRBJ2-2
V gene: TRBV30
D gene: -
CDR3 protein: CAWLRSGELFF
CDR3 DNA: TGTGCCTGGCTCCGATCCGGGGAGCTGTTTTTT

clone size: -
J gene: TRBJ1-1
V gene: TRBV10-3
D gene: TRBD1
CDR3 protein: CAIQGDRTMNTEAFF
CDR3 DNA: TGTGCCATACAGGGGGATAGGACCATGAACACTGAAGCTTTCTTT

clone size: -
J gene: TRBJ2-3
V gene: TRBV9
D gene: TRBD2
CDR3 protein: CASSVGLAGGPGSDTQYF
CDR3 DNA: TGTGCCAGCAGCGTAGGACTAGCGGGGGGGCCAGGTTCAGATACGCAGTATTTT

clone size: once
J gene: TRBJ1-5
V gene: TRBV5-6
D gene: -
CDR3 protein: CASSLVGGNQPQHF
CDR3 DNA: TGTGCCAGCAGCTTGGTTGGGGGGAATCAGCCCCAGCATTTT

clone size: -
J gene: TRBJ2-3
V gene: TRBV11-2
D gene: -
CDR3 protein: CASSLGIVGSSTDTQYF
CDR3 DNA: TGTGCCAGCAGCTTAGGGATAGTGGGGAGTAGCACAGATACGCAGTATTTT

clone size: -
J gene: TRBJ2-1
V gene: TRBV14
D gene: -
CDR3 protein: CASSQDHNSYNEQFF
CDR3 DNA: TGTGCCAGCAGCCAAGATCACAACTCCTACAATGAGCAGTTCTTC

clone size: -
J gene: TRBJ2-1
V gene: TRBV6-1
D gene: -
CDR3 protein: CASSASGTAEQFF
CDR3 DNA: TGTGCCAGCAGTGCCTCGGGGACCGCCGAGCAGTTCTTC

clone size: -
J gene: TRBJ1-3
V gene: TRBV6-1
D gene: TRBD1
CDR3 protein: CASSEVRTGAFDSGNTIYF
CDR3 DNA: TGTGCCAGCAGTGAAGTCAGGACAGGGGCCTTCGACTCTGGAAACACCATATATTTT

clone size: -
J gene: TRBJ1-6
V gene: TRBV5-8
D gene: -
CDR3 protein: CASSLSSTPLHF
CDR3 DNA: TGTGCCAGCAGCTTATCCTCGACACCCCTCCACTTT

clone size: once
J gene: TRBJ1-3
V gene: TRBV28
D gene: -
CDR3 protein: CASSLTTLRNTIYF
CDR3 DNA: TGTGCCAGCAGTTTGACGACTCTCCGGAACACCATATATTTT

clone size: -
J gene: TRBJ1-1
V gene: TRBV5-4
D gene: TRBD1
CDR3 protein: CASSLGRDRRNTEAFF
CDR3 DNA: TGTGCCAGCAGCTTGGGTAGGGACAGGAGGAACACTGAAGCTTTCTTT

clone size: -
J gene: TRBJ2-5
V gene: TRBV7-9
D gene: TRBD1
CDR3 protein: CASNLLTGTGNQETQYF
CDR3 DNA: TGTGCCAGCAACTTACTTACCGGGACAGGGAACCAAGAGACCCAGTACTTC

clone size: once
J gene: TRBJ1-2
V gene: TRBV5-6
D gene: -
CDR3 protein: CASSLAQGVSHYGYTF
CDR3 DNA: TGTGCCAGCAGCTTGGCCCAGGGAGTGTCGCATTATGGCTACACCTTC

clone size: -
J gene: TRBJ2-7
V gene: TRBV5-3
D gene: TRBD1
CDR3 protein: CASSTGQGLPYEQYF
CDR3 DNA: TGTGCCAGCAGCACAGGACAGGGTCTCCCCTACGAGCAGTACTTC

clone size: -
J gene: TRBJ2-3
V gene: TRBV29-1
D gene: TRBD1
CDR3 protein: CSVEGTGAPLGTQYF
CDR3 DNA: TGCAGCGTTGAAGGGACAGGGGCCCCACTGGGTACGCAGTATTTT

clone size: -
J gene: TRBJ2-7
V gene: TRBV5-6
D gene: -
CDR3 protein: CASSLQVSPLYEQYF
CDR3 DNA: TGTGCCAGCAGCTTGCAGGTCAGTCCCCTGTACGAGCAGTACTTC